This paragraph reports one T cell receptor beta chain. As yet, its antigen is unknown. This sequence may be a read error, since a much larger clone differs from it by one base. During its preparation, the TCRbeta library received unique molecular identifiers. Via MiXCR, TCRdb re-called the PCR reads, giving one row per CDR3 protein. The top ten clones hold around 22% of a sample with 280,000 or so distinct CDR3 sequences, more than 9% of them seen once. The data originate from a study of T-cell reconstitution after alpha-beta-depleted transplantation in children. Findings of the study overall: At one year after transplant, newly produced T cells mostly accounted for T-cell counts and diversity. Reportedly, only several hundred clones from non-depleted graft cells drove alpha-beta T-cell counts at about two months.

V was clipped by 3 bases and J by 0 bases, with 14 bases between them. Germline V lookup: CDR1 KGHSH, CDR2 LQKENI. CDR3 length: 16 residues. The chain has TRBV18 and TRBJ1-2, with D uncertain. This sequence was found in a male patient between 2 and 10 years old who had a stem cell transplant for chronic granulomatous disease, so the T cells may come from the graft donor. The input for sequencing was peripheral blood, taken 180 days after TCRalphabeta/CD19-depleted stem cell transplant. The CDR3 DNA follows: TGTGCCAGCTCACCGCTGGTAGGACCAGCTAACTATGGCTACACCTTC. Translated: CASSPLVGPANYGYTF.